The clone carrying this T cell receptor beta chain was seen repeatedly, ten times or more. What it recognizes is unknown. Individuals selected for sequencing had exhibited CD8+CD57+ cell expansion on flow cytometry. Each patient had severe acquired aplastic anemia. This specimen belongs to a study of CD8+CD57+ T cells in acquired aplastic anemia. Looking at the study overall: On average, sorted CD4+ and CD8+ cells gave 3.2 ug of DNA.

With V trimmed by 4 bases and J by 3 bases, 3 bases remained unmatched. Per the germline V gene, CDR1 is SGHRS and CDR2 is YFSETQ. This CDR3 is 13 amino acids long. Regarding the study as a whole: Patients and controls had in common 25 to 30 CD8+ CDR3 sequences.

Template material for TCR beta VDJ and CDR3 profiling consisted of genomic DNA. Each CDR3 protein is one row after TCRdb ran MiXCR on the reads. In the table there are under 500,000 distinct CDR3 sequences, under 40% of which are singletons. This TCR came from a human donor with aplastic anemia. The chain combines TRBV5-1 with TRBJ1-1; TRBD1 matches at 7 bases. The sample consisted of sorted CD4+, CD8+, or CD8+CD57+ T cells (not recorded which) from PBMCs. The DNA of the CDR3 is TGCGCCAGCAGCAATGACAGGGACACTGAAGCTTTCTTT. Protein: CASSNDRDTEAFF.